What follows are 21 T cell receptor beta chains derived from one specimen sequenced in a study of blood T cell repertoires in COVID-19. Generated by immunoSEQ multiplex PCR, the TCRdb table keeps only in-frame clones and is missing some. The sample holds more than 250,000 clones, over 75% seen once. Input material: peripheral blood. Source of these receptors: a man aged 50 or older with active or convalescent COVID-19.

The chain has TRBV11-2 and TRBJ1-2; TRBD1 might be the D (5 bases). The CDR3 length is 14 residues. Between the trimmed V and J ends, which lost 1 base and 4 bases, there was a span of 10 bases. Germline V CDR1 and CDR2: SGHAT, FQNNGV. The CDR3, as DNA: TGTGCCAGCAGCTTAGCAGGGAGGGCCTATGGCTACACCTTC. This codes for CASSLAGRAYGYTF.

This chain uses TRBV28 with TRBJ1-4; 7 bases are shared with TRBD1. CDR3 length: 14 residues. The V gene's germline CDR1 is MDHEN and CDR2 SYDVKM. With V trimmed by 6 bases and J by 4 bases, 5 bases remained unmatched. CDR3 residues: CASRPGGHNEKLFF. DNA of the CDR3: TGTGCCAGCAGACCAGGGGGACATAATGAAAAACTGTTTTTT.

The chain is built from TRBV24-1 and TRBJ2-3, with TRBD1 as a possible D gene (6 bases). V was clipped by 0 bases and J by 2 bases, with 8 bases between them. The CDR3 contains 15 residues. Germline CDR1 reads KGHDR; CDR2 reads SFDVKD. CDR3 amino acids: CATSDLTGTTDTQYF. CDR3 nucleotides: TGTGCCACCAGTGATTTGACAGGGACCACAGATACGCAGTATTTT.

This chain connects TRBV7-8 to TRBJ2-1; D remains unclear. This CDR3 spans 14 amino acids. V was pared by 5 bases and J by 2 bases, with 10 bases between. Per the germline V gene, CDR1 is SGHVS and CDR2 is FQNEAQ. CDR3 bases: TGTGCCAGCAGCCCCTATGAAGCCTACAATGAGCAGTTCTTC. Protein: CASSPYEAYNEQFF.

The chain uses TRBV7-9 and TRBJ2-7; D might be TRBD2 (7 bases). The CDR3 consists of 15 residues. From germline, CDR1 is SEHNR and CDR2 FQNEAQ (reference sequence). V gave up 4 bases and J gave up 0 bases, with 13 bases separating them. CDR3 nucleotide sequence: TGTGCCAGCAGCTCTAGGGGGGGTTACTCCTACGAGCAGTACTTC. Amino acids: CASSSRGGYSYEQYF.

The rearrangement links TRBV5-1 to TRBJ1-1, with unresolved D. The CDR3 covers 13 residues. Germline V gives CDR1 SGHRS, CDR2 YFSETQ. Trimming stripped 4 bases from V and 3 bases from J, with 10 bases between. CDR3 in amino acids: CASSLSTYTEAFF. The DNA of the CDR3 is TGCGCCAGCAGCCTATCAACGTACACTGAAGCTTTCTTT.

The chain links TRBV5-1 to TRBJ1-1; D unresolved. With 0 bases removed from V and 0 bases from J, the gap between germline ends came to 3 bases. CDR3 size: 13 residues. The V gene's germline CDR1 is SGHRS and CDR2 YFSETQ. The CDR3 DNA sequence: TGCGCCAGCAGCTTGGTCTTGAACACTGAAGCTTTCTTT. As protein: CASSLVLNTEAFF.

The V and J genes are TRBV10-3 and TRBJ2-1; 13 nucleotides align to TRBD2. Germline CDR1 reads ENHRY; CDR2 reads SYGVKD. The length of the CDR3 is 18 residues. Losses at the gene ends were 5 bases for V and 8 bases for J; bases not matched to a gene: 15. Here the CDR3 reads CAISPRTSGRGTLHEQFF. CDR3 nucleotides: TGTGCCATCAGTCCCCGGACTAGCGGGAGAGGTACCCTTCATGAGCAGTTCTTC.

The V call is TRBV14, the J call TRBJ1-2, with 10 bases fitting TRBD1. Germline trimming cut 4 bases from V and 6 bases from J; bases unmatched to any gene: 11. Germline V CDR1 and CDR2: SGHDN, FVKESK. CDR3 size: 16 residues. CDR3 region: CASSLTGGPYVDGYTF. DNA of the CDR3: TGTGCCAGCAGCCTGACAGGGGGCCCTTACGTGGATGGCTACACCTTC.

The chain uses TRBV28 and TRBJ2-1, with 9 bases fitting TRBD2. Germline V gives CDR1 MDHEN, CDR2 SYDVKM. The ends lost 2 bases at V and 9 bases at J; junction bases unmatched: 11. The CDR3 has 16 residues. This CDR3 reads CASSLGAGGTFGEQFF. The CDR3 region has the DNA TGTGCCAGCAGTTTAGGAGCGGGAGGAACTTTCGGTGAGCAGTTCTTC.

The rearrangement uses TRBV18 and TRBJ2-1; TRBD2 matches at 7 bases. The CDR3 sequence is 17 residues long. Per germline, CDR1 KGHSH and CDR2 LQKENI. V shed 1 base and J 1 base; nucleotides not matched to a gene: 7. CDR3 region: CASSPRSSGRSYNEQFF. CDR3 bases: TGTGCCAGCTCACCACGGAGTAGCGGGCGTTCCTACAATGAGCAGTTCTTC.

This clone was observed a single time. J is TRBJ2-5 and V is TRBV10-3, with 7 nucleotides matching TRBD1. The V and J ends lost 8 bases and 2 bases, in that order; junction bases with no gene match: 11. The CDR3 loop spans 15 amino acids. In germline, CDR1 is ENHRY, CDR2 SYGVKD. The CDR3 loop is CAIQAGDSLQETQYF. CDR3 nucleotide sequence: TGTGCCATCCAAGCTGGGGACAGCCTACAAGAGACCCAGTACTTC.

The V and J genes are TRBV5-1 and TRBJ2-2; 11 positions agree with TRBD2. The CDR3 contains 16 residues. Germline loops: CDR1 SGHRS, CDR2 YFSETQ. After removal of 3 bases from V and 1 base from J, the junction contained 2 bases not matched to a gene. The CDR3 DNA reads TGCGCCAGCAGCTCTCTAGCGGGGGGGAACACCGGGGAGCTGTTTTTT. Protein sequence: CASSSLAGGNTGELFF.

CDR3 sequence: CATSRDRTGGGYGYTF. CDR3 in DNA: TGTGCCACCAGCAGGGATAGGACAGGGGGTGGCTATGGCTACACCTTC. V usage is TRBV15 and J usage is TRBJ1-2; 10 bases fit TRBD1. The ends lost 3 bases at V and 4 bases at J; junction bases unmatched: 8. The germline V gene has CDR1 LNHNV and CDR2 YYDKDF (reference sequence). CDR3 length equals 16 residues.

The rearrangement uses TRBV6-5 and TRBJ1-6; 9 bases line up with TRBD1. V lost 6 bases and J lost 8; bases outside the gene matches: 8. CDR3 length equals 15 residues. Looked up from germline, CDR1 is MNHEY and CDR2 is SVGAGI. The CDR3 sequence is CASSAGTGNYSPLHF. CDR3 coding DNA: TGTGCCAGCAGCGCCGGGACAGGGAATTATTCACCCCTCCACTTT.

The chain uses TRBV9 and TRBJ1-2; 7 bases map to TRBD1. V gave up 6 bases and J gave up 4 bases; unmatched junction bases: 3. Germline CDR1 and CDR2: SGDLS and YYNGEE. This CDR3 has 12 residues. The chain's CDR3 is CASTRQGYGYTF. The CDR3 DNA reads as TGTGCCAGCACCCGACAGGGCTATGGCTACACCTTC. The variable domain in full, with the rest retrieved from reference TRBV9 and TRBJ1-2, is DSGVTQTPKHLITATGQRVTLRCSPRSGDLSVYWYQQSLDQGLQFLIQYYNGEERAKGNILERFSAQQFPDLHSELNLSSLELGDSALYFCASTRQGYGYTFGSGTRLTVV.

This clone was picked up one time. The rearrangement joins TRBV5-8 to TRBJ2-2; 8 nucleotides agree with TRBD1. CDR3 length equals 15 residues. Trimming removed 4 bases from V and 0 bases from J; junction bases left unmatched: 2. Germline loops: CDR1 SGHTS, CDR2 YDEGEE. CDR3 sequence: CASSKGQANTGELFF. Written as DNA, the CDR3 is TGTGCCAGCAGCAAGGGACAGGCGAACACCGGGGAGCTGTTTTTT.

The J gene is TRBJ1-3, the V gene TRBV6-5; D not certain. V was trimmed by 4 bases and J by 0 bases, leaving 7 bases between them. The CDR3 sequence is 14 residues long. Germline V lookup: CDR1 MNHEY, CDR2 SVGAGI. Here the CDR3 DNA reads TGTGCCAGCAGTTTACAGACCTCTGGAAACACCATATATTTT. Translating it yields CASSLQTSGNTIYF.

The chain employs TRBV7-2 and TRBJ2-1, with 14 bases fitting TRBD2. This CDR3 is built from 17 residues. Germline V gene data show CDR1 as SGHTA and CDR2 as FQGNSA. The V segment lost 5 bases and the J segment 10 bases; nucleotides outside the gene matches: 13. DNA for the CDR3: TGTGCCAGCAGCCCAAACTATCAGACTAGCGGGGGGGCGGAGCAGTTCTTC. Amino acids: CASSPNYQTSGGAEQFF.

The chain carries TRBV12-3 or TRBV12-4 and TRBJ2-7, with unresolved D. The CDR3 is 12 residues long. Between the trimmed V and J ends, which lost 2 bases and 3 bases, there was a span of 5 bases. The CDR3 coding sequence is TGTGCCAGCAGTTTATCCAACTACGAGCAGTACTTC. Protein sequence: CASSLSNYEQYF.

The chain joins TRBV10-2 to TRBJ2-7; the match to TRBD2 covers 14 bases. Germline values: CDR1 WSHSY, CDR2 SAAADI. The ends lost 3 bases at V and 4 bases at J; junction bases unmatched: 2. There are 15 residues in the CDR3. This CDR3 is CASSDGTSGGYEQYF. In DNA, the CDR3 is TGCGCCAGCAGTGACGGGACTAGCGGGGGTTACGAGCAGTACTTC.